The present entry profiles one T cell receptor (beta chain) with its context. Its antigen is as yet unknown. The sample originates from a study of circulating and synovial CD4+ cells in juvenile arthritis. Sequenced samples came from active juvenile idiopathic arthritis patients. Overall study results and limits: Vbeta family usage analysis did not detect the pathogenic-like versus bulk difference. Compared with bulk blood, circulating pathogenic-like lymphocytes shared substantially more CDR3 sequences with synovial T cells. These repertoires were less diverse than bulk blood CD4 repertoires.

CDR3 length equals 16 residues. J gave up 3 bases and V 0 bases, and 5 bases lay outside the gene matches. CDR1 is SGHAT, CDR2 FQNNGV, per germline. Clones were sequenced by immunoSEQ multiplex PCR, and TCRdb holds only the in-frame ones, with some missing. The sample has 30,000 to 40,000 clones; about 95% are singletons. The clonotype comes from a human donor with juvenile idiopathic arthritis. This sequence joins TRBV11-2 and TRBJ2-3; TRBD2 matches 8 bases. Source material: CD4+ T cells from blood. CDR3 in amino acids: CASSLEAGVSTDTQYF. The CDR3 region has the DNA TGTGCCAGCAGCTTAGAAGCGGGAGTAAGTACAGATACGCAGTATTTT.